This T cell receptor (beta chain) was recovered during a study of shared clonotypes between healthy human individuals. Whole-study results and caveats: Tissues were not sampled, only blood, and their repertoires likely differ.

Every immunoSEQ plate was one replicate of a subset's evenly spread DNA. The authors ran unsorted PBMC replicate PCRs on around 270 ng DNA, around 27,000 T cell genomes. Unsorted PBMC DNA sequencing spanned ten immunoSEQ deep assay plates. Clones were sequenced by immunoSEQ multiplex PCR, and TCRdb holds only the in-frame ones, with some missing. The table lists about half a million clones, roughly three quarters of them singletons, with approximately 12% in the top ten. Trimming took off 5 bases at V and 7 bases at J, with 23 bases between the two ends. CDR3 length equals 17 residues. Germline V CDR1 and CDR2: SGHVS, FQNEAQ. This clone was detected only a few times. Its antigen remains unknown.

This sequence joins TRBV7-8 and TRBJ2-2, with D perhaps assigned TRBD1 or TRBD2 (6 bases each). What was sequenced was PBMCs. The clonotype comes from a woman aged 40 to 50 in good health. Some clones in this sample may be carry-over from other donors' samples. In nucleotides, the CDR3 is TGTGCCAGCAGCCCGGCCCCGACAGGAGGGTCCGGCGGGGAGCTGTTTTTT. Its protein product is CASSPAPTGGSGGELFF.